This passage covers 9 T cell receptor beta chains from one sample sequenced in a study of T cell responses to AZD1222 COVID-19 vaccine. TCRdb's table, derived via immunoSEQ multiplex PCR, lists solely in-frame clones and lacks some. The table shows 69,000 or so clones, with 70% to 90% occurring only once. The specimen comprised peripheral blood, sampled 28 days after the second AZD1222 dose. Source of these receptors: an adult who received the AZD1222 COVID-19 vaccine.

The chain recombines TRBV19 with TRBJ1-5; TRBD1 matches at 8 bases. The CDR3 is 13 residues long. V lost 10 bases to trimming and J lost 3 bases; unmatched junction nucleotides: 5. Germline loops: CDR1 LNHDA, CDR2 SQIVND (reference sequence). In DNA, the CDR3 is TGTGCCAATCGGGACAGGTACAATCAGCCCCAGCATTTT. Translating it yields CANRDRYNQPQHF.

The chain couples TRBV10-3 to TRBJ1-2; 9 bases agree with TRBD1. The V gene's germline CDR1 is ENHRY and CDR2 SYGVKD. V gave up 7 bases and J gave up 3 bases; unmatched junction bases: 3. This CDR3 comprises 13 residues. As DNA, the CDR3 is TGTGCCATCACGGGACAGGGTGACTATGGCTACACCTTC. Translation gives CAITGQGDYGYTF.

The chain combines TRBV7-6 with TRBJ2-2, with a tentative D call TRBD1 (6 bases). The CDR3 totals 14 residues. Germline V lookup: CDR1 SGHVS, CDR2 FNYEAQ. The V end was cut by 8 bases, the J end by 1 base, with 11 bases between. The CDR3 region has the DNA TGTGCCAGCCAACCGGACAGGAACACCGGGGAGCTGTTTTTT. This gives the protein CASQPDRNTGELFF.

This chain uses TRBV25-1 with TRBJ2-3; TRBD2 might be the D (7 bases). With 5 bases removed from V and 4 bases from J, the gap between germline ends came to 19 bases. CDR1 is MGHDK, CDR2 SYGVNS, per germline. The CDR3 covers 16 residues. In nucleotides, the CDR3 is TGTGCCAGCAGTCCTCGGGGGGCGGGAGTTTCAGATACGCAGTATTTT. Protein: CASSPRGAGVSDTQYF.

This rearrangement joins TRBV29-1 to TRBJ2-5; 8 nucleotides match TRBD1. Trimming at V came to 7 bases and at J to 2 bases, leaving 18 bases not matched to a gene. This CDR3 has 17 residues. CDR1 and CDR2 (germline): SQVTM, ANQGSEA. CDR3 sequence (DNA): TGCAGCGCTTCATTGCCCCGGACAGGGATGCTACAAGAGACCCAGTACTTC. Amino acid sequence: CSASLPRTGMLQETQYF.

The chain is built from TRBV7-3 and TRBJ2-6; no reliable D call. Per the germline V gene, CDR1 is SGHTA and CDR2 is FQGTGA. This CDR3 comprises 16 residues. The V gene lost 3 bases and the J gene lost 0 bases, with 9 bases spanning the gap. In nucleotides, the CDR3 is TGTGCCAGCAGCTTGGGCAGGAGCTCTGGGGCCAACGTCCTGACTTTC. It yields the protein CASSLGRSSGANVLTF.

The V and J genes are TRBV19 and TRBJ1-3; D might be TRBD1 (6 bases). The V end lost 7 bases, the J end lost 0 bases, and 13 bases lay between the germline ends. CDR1 LNHDA and CDR2 SQIVND come from the germline V gene (reference sequence). The length of the CDR3 is 15 residues. CDR3 amino acids: CASTSGAFSGNTIYF. Written as DNA, the CDR3 is TGTGCCAGTACGTCAGGGGCCTTCTCTGGAAACACCATATATTTT. Complete variable domain (other parts from reference TRBV19 and TRBJ1-3): DGGITQSPKYLFRKEGQNVTLSCEQNLNHDAMYWYRQDPGQGLRLIYYSQIVNDFQKGDIAEGYSVSREKKESFPLTVTSAQKNPTAFYLCASTSGAFSGNTIYFGEGSWLTVV.

The chain employs TRBV13 and TRBJ2-3; D remains unclear. Germline V gene sequence: CDR1 PRHDT, CDR2 FYEKMQ (reference sequence). The CDR3 contains 16 residues. Between the trimmed V and J ends, which lost 4 bases and 1 base, there was a span of 15 bases. CDR3 amino acids: CASSSSAPGGTDTQYF. The DNA of the CDR3 is TGTGCCAGCAGCTCCTCGGCCCCCGGAGGCACAGATACGCAGTATTTT.

A single count supports this clone. This sequence joins TRBV2 and TRBJ1-5; tentative D call: TRBD1 (6 bases). Looked up from germline, CDR1 is SNHLY and CDR2 is FYNNEI. CDR3 length equals 15 residues. The germline V and J ends were trimmed by 6 bases and 3 bases, with 15 bases remaining between them. Here the CDR3 DNA reads TGTGCCAGCAGCCTACTCCGGGACAACAATCAGCCCCAGCATTTT. Protein product: CASSLLRDNNQPQHF.